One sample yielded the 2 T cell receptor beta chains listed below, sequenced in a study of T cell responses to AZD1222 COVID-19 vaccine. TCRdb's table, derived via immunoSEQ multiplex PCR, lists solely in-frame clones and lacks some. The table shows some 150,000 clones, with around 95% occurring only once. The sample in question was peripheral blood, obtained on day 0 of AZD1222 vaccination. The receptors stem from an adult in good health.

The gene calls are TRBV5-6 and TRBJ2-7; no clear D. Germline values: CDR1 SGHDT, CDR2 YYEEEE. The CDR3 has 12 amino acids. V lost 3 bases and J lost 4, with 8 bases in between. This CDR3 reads CASSSNGYEQYV. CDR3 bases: TGTGCCAGCAGCTCGAATGGGTACGAGCAGTACGTC.

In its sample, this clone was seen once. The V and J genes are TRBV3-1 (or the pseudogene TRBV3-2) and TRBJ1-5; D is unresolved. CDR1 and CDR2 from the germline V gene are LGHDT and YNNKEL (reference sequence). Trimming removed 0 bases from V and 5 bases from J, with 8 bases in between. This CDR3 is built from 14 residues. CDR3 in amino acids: CASSQDSGHQPQHF. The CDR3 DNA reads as TGTGCCAGCAGCCAAGATTCTGGGCATCAGCCCCAGCATTTT.